Listed here are 10 T cell receptor beta chains from one sample, sequenced in a study of T cell changes during pregnancy in multiple sclerosis. Profiled with immunoSEQ multiplex PCR; TCRdb holds only in-frame clones, not every one. The top ten hold approximately 7.9% of the sample, which has approximately 30,000 clones, roughly 87% seen once. The sequencing used CD8+ T cells from peripheral blood mononuclear cells, collected before pregnancy. The receptors were sampled from a female donor with multiple sclerosis, enrolled in a pregnancy study.

The CDR3 nucleotides are TGTGCCAGCAGTGACGTAGCGGGGGAAGCGACAGATACGCAGTATTTT. Residues: CASSDVAGEATDTQYF. J is TRBJ2-3 and V is TRBV6-4, with 9 bases identical to TRBD2. The CDR3 has 16 residues. Germline V gives CDR1 MRHNA, CDR2 SNTAGT. J was trimmed by 3 bases and V by 2 bases; bases with no gene match: 6.

This chain uses TRBV28 with TRBJ2-1; 14 nucleotides line up with TRBD2. V gave up 5 bases and J gave up 10 bases; unmatched junction bases: 7. The V gene's germline CDR1 is MDHEN and CDR2 SYDVKM. The CDR3 is made up of 15 amino acids. The CDR3 region has the DNA TGTGCCAGCAGTCCGAGACTAGCGGGAGGGCTCGAGCAGTTCTTC. This sequence encodes CASSPRLAGGLEQFF.

V is TRBV10-3 and J is TRBJ2-3, with 8 bases fitting TRBD1. Losses at the gene ends were 6 bases for V and 2 bases for J; bases not matched to a gene: 16. The CDR3 consists of 18 residues. CDR1 is ENHRY, CDR2 SYGVKD, per germline. CDR3 nucleotides: TGTGCCATCAGGGACAGGGAGGTCCTCTTTCGAGACACAGATACGCAGTATTTT. It encodes CAIRDREVLFRDTDTQYF.

There are a few counts of this clone. J is TRBJ1-6 and V is TRBV25-1, with D hard to call. Trimming shortened V by 2 bases and J by 5 bases, and 7 bases separated the two germline ends. The CDR3 length is 14 residues. Germline V gene data show CDR1 as MGHDK and CDR2 as SYGVNS. CDR3 nucleotides: TGTGCCAGCAGTGAAACGGGGAATAATTCACCCCTCCACTTT. Translation gives CASSETGNNSPLHF.

In nucleotides, the CDR3 is TGTGCCAGCACCCTAGAGGGGGCAGGCGGCACTGAAGCTTTCTTT. It codes for CASTLEGAGGTEAFF. The chain employs TRBV6-5 and TRBJ1-1; 7 bases match TRBD1. The CDR3 is made up of 15 amino acids. The germline CDR1 and CDR2 sequences are MNHEY and SVGAGI. With 7 bases clipped from V and 4 bases from J, the junction kept 12 bases outside the gene matches.

This chain uses TRBV6-5 with TRBJ1-2; D is unclear. CDR1 MNHEY and CDR2 SVGAGI come from the germline V gene. Trimming shortened V by 0 bases and J by 3 bases, and 8 bases separated the two germline ends. This CDR3 is 14 amino acids long. DNA for the CDR3: TGTGCCAGCAGTTACTCGAACAGTTACTATGGCTACACCTTC. It encodes CASSYSNSYYGYTF.

J is TRBJ2-7 and V is TRBV27; possibly TRBD2 for D (6 bases). From germline, CDR1 is MNHEY and CDR2 SMNVEV (reference sequence). This CDR3 is 15 amino acids long. Trimming pared 0 bases from V and 4 bases from J, leaving 13 bases between. The DNA for the CDR3 is TGTGCCAGCAGTTTATCAGGGGAGGATGTATACGAGCAGTACTTC. Its protein is CASSLSGEDVYEQYF.

In the case of this clone: The junction departs from the called germline gene at one end, perhaps through a read error. This chain joins TRBV13 and TRBJ1-2; D is possibly TRBD1 (6 bases). CDR1 and CDR2 (germline): PRHDT, FYEKMQ (reference sequence). The CDR3 length is 14 residues. The CDR3 reads CASSSTGSNYGYIF. In nucleotides, the CDR3 is TGTGCCAGCAGCTCGACAGGTTCTAACTATGGCTACATCTTC. Together with reference TRBV13 and TRBJ1-2, the CDR3 gives the full variable domain: AAGVIQSPRHLIKEKRETATLKCYPIPRHDTVYWYQQGPGQDPQFLISFYEKMQSDKGSIPDRFSAQQFSDYHSELNMSSLELGDSALYFCASSSTGSNYGYIFGSGTRLTVV.

The count of this clone is one. This chain joins TRBV5-1 and TRBJ1-1, with D uncertain. The germline gives CDR1 SGHRS, CDR2 YFSETQ. There are 14 residues in the CDR3. V shed 4 bases and J shed 7 bases, with 17 bases lying between them. The CDR3 spells CASSDLAGYGEAFF. For the CDR3, the DNA is TGCGCCAGCAGCGATTTAGCGGGTTACGGTGAAGCTTTCTTT.

The V call is TRBV30, the J call TRBJ2-2; tentatively, D is TRBD1 (6 bases). This CDR3 region has 12 residues. Germline V gene sequence: CDR1 GTSNPN, CDR2 SVGIG (reference sequence). Trimming took off 3 bases at V and 6 bases at J, with 8 bases between the two ends. CDR3 in amino acids: CAWSQGSGELFF. DNA for the CDR3: TGTGCCTGGAGCCAGGGGTCCGGGGAGCTGTTTTTT. Drawing the rest from reference TRBV30 and TRBJ2-2, the complete variable domain is SQTIHQWPATLVQPVGSPLSLECTVEGTSNPNLYWYRQAAGRGLQLLFYSVGIGQISSEVPQNLSASRPQDRQFILSSKKLLLSDSGFYLCAWSQGSGELFFGEGSRLTVL.